The rows below give T cell receptor beta chains drawn from one sample of a study of OX40 agonist ivuxolimab in advanced cancers. Sequencing was performed with immunoSEQ multiplex PCR; in TCRdb, only in-frame clones are kept and a portion is missing. The sample records 70,000 or so clones, about 83% being singletons. The material sequenced was CD4+ or CD8+ T cells sorted from blood, taken in a trial of the OX40 agonist ivuxolimab. The receptors were sampled from an adult with an advanced solid tumor such as melanoma, head and neck, liver or kidney cancer. CDR3s leave out the opening cysteine and the closing phenylalanine or tryptophan.

j_gene	v_gene	CDR3aa
TRBJ1-2	TRBV2	ASSGGTGLHGYT
TRBJ2-7	TRBV6-5	ASSYLSGSSYEQY
TRBJ1-4	TRBV2	ASRYGREKLF
TRBJ2-2	TRBV5-1	ASSLTGLAGGYNTGELF
TRBJ2-2	TRBV5-1	ASSRQGSNTGELF
TRBJ1-1	TRBV5-1	ASSLGGPGTEAF
TRBJ1-2	TRBV7-9	ASSLTFGGGRYGYT
TRBJ2-7	TRBV27	ASNGGRYEQY
TRBJ2-3	TRBV10-3	AISGGTDTQY
TRBJ1-2	TRBV19	ASSILGQGLNYGYT
TRBJ1-4	TRBV28	ASTLRGRQGKA
TRBJ1-4	TRBV28	ASSLGGQGYATNEKLF
TRBJ2-7	TRBV7-9	ASSRGEGTRHMEQY
TRBJ2-1	TRBV7-9	ASSSNAGTESFNEQF
TRBJ2-1	TRBV30	AWQTGLLYNEQF
TRBJ1-1	TRBV5-1	ASNGRTGQDTEAF
TRBJ1-5	TRBV9	ASSSGQNQPQH
TRBJ2-3	TRBV2	ANGLAGTDTQY
TRBJ1-3	TRBV9	ASSVGLTGNTIY
TRBJ2-7	TRBV7-2	ASSFGLSYEQY
TRBJ2-7	TRBV4-1	ASSPRDGLYEQY
TRBJ2-2	TRBV4-1	ASSPRSTGETGELF
TRBJ2-5	TRBV7-9	ASSSGQGRGETQY
TRBJ2-7	TRBV30	AWSVAGGQY
TRBJ2-4	TRBV28	ASSLHTTGQALAKNIQY
TRBJ2-6	TRBV5-6	ASRDWRKSGANVLT
TRBJ2-5	TRBV29-1	SVEGFTGGETQY
TRBJ1-5	TRBV2	TSSDAGQQPQH
TRBJ2-7	TRBV28	ASSHRWTGVPYEQY
TRBJ1-5	TRBV7-6	ASSLAVDSNQPQH
TRBJ1-2	TRBV11-2	ASSLGANYGYT
TRBJ2-4	TRBV28	ASALSGGADQNIQY
TRBJ1-2	TRBV28	ARGDRVRGYT